Listed below are T cell receptor beta chains from one sample, sequenced in a study of Graves' ophthalmopathy and Graves' hyperthyroidism. MiXCR, applied by TCRdb to the multiplex PCR reads, yields one record per CDR3 protein. The table lists over a million distinct CDR3 sequences, around a third of them singletons. The sample consisted of peripheral blood or thyroid tissue (not recorded which). These receptors originate from an adult man with Graves' hyperthyroidism. Each CDR3 is given with its conserved first and last residue. The D gene is left open where the match is weak. Size is stated for part of the rows, as once, few or many counts, or as a class when the clone is expanded.

CDR3 length	V gene	D gene	J gene	clone size	CDR3 protein	CDR3 DNA
13	TRBV7-9	NA	TRBJ1-4	many	CASSRDTNDKLFF	TGTGCCAGCAGCCGGGACACGAACGATAAACTGTTTTTT
14	TRBV12-3/TRBV12-4	NA	TRBJ1-3	NA	CASSYGGRINTIYF	TGTGCCAGCAGCTATGGGGGGCGTATAAACACCATATATTTT
13	TRBV5-6	TRBD2	TRBJ2-7	NA	CASSWPGGYEQYF	TGTGCCAGCAGCTGGCCGGGGGGCTACGAGCAGTACTTC
14	TRBV24-1	TRBD1	TRBJ1-2	many	CATSDNRGDYGYTF	TGTGCCACCAGTGACAACAGGGGGGACTATGGCTACACCTTC
13	TRBV20-1	TRBD1	TRBJ1-4	many	CSASGTGSEKLFF	TGCAGTGCTAGCGGGACAGGGAGTGAAAAACTGTTTTTT
13	TRBV29-1	NA	TRBJ2-7	few	CSGGGGTGGEQYF	TGCAGCGGGGGGGGCGGTACGGGGGGCGAGCAGTACTTC
15	TRBV6-1	TRBD1	TRBJ1-1	NA	CASSGQGEMNTEAFF	TGTGCCAGCAGTGGACAGGGTGAAATGAACACTGAAGCTTTCTTT
15	TRBV5-5	NA	TRBJ2-7	NA	CASSLAPGQPYEQYF	TGTGCCAGCAGCTTGGCCCCGGGACAACCCTACGAGCAGTACTTC
15	TRBV12-5	NA	TRBJ2-7	once	CASAKSTASEYEQYF	TGTGCTAGTGCCAAATCTACAGCCTCGGAATACGAGCAGTACTTC
18	TRBV5-1	NA	TRBJ2-6	NA	CASTSSIADGSGANVLTF	TGCGCCAGCACCAGTAGTATAGCGGACGGCTCTGGGGCCAACGTCCTGACTTTC
14	TRBV7-8	TRBD1	TRBJ1-2	NA	CASSPGQGALGYTF	TGTGCCAGCAGCCCGGGACAGGGGGCGCTTGGCTACACCTTC
18	TRBV29-1	NA	TRBJ1-2	many	CSVPISKGDRAPNYGYTF	TGCAGCGTTCCGATTTCCAAGGGGGATAGGGCGCCTAACTATGGCTACACCTTC
14	TRBV20-1	TRBD1	TRBJ2-7	many	CSARDGQGAIEQYF	TGCAGTGCTAGAGACGGACAGGGCGCCATCGAGCAGTACTTC
16	TRBV15	NA	TRBJ1-2	NA	CATSSLVPGTNYGYTF	TGTGCCACCAGCAGCTTGGTGCCAGGGACTAACTATGGCTACACCTTC
19	TRBV7-8	TRBD1	TRBJ1-5	NA	CASRVGPGQGESSNQPQHF	TGTGCCAGCAGGGTAGGCCCGGGACAGGGGGAGAGTAGCAATCAGCCCCAGCATTTT
17	TRBV6-5	NA	TRBJ1-3	few	CASSRVPNTSSGNTIYF	TGTGCCAGCAGCCGGGTCCCCAACACGAGCTCTGGAAACACCATATATTTT
15	TRBV18	NA	TRBJ1-6	few	CASSPWDKGGSPLHF	TGTGCCAGCTCACCCTGGGATAAGGGTGGTTCACCCCTCCACTTT
14	TRBV6-5	NA	TRBJ1-1	many	CASSPVDPRAEAFF	TGTGCCAGCAGTCCAGTGGACCCTCGGGCTGAAGCTTTCTTT
14	TRBV5-1	TRBD1	TRBJ2-7	few	CASSPTGGIYEQYF	TGCGCCAGCAGCCCAACAGGGGGCATCTACGAGCAGTACTTC
13	TRBV12-3/TRBV12-4	TRBD2	TRBJ2-7	many	CASGSGGPYEQYF	TGTGCCAGCGGGTCGGGGGGGCCCTACGAGCAGTACTTC
14	TRBV29-1	TRBD2	TRBJ2-7	NA	CSVSPSGSLFEQYF	TGCAGCGTTTCCCCTAGCGGGAGTCTTTTCGAGCAGTACTTC
16	TRBV5-1	NA	TRBJ1-1	few	CASSSDPGGRGTEAFF	TGCGCCAGCAGCTCGGACCCTGGGGGACGAGGCACTGAAGCTTTCTTT
12	TRBV20-1	NA	TRBJ2-5	NA	CSASGGQVTQYF	TGCAGTGCTAGCGGGGGCCAAGTGACCCAGTACTTC
16	TRBV9	TRBD1	TRBJ2-7	NA	CASSVNPGTGFYEQYF	TGTGCCAGCAGCGTTAACCCCGGGACAGGGTTCTACGAGCAGTACTTC
15	TRBV11-1	NA	TRBJ2-7	NA	CASSSDLGRGYEQYF	TGTGCCAGCAGTTCAGACCTGGGCAGGGGTTACGAGCAGTACTTC
12	TRBV24-1	TRBD1	TRBJ2-7	many	CATQGQQYEQYF	TGTGCCACCCAGGGACAGCAGTACGAGCAGTACTTC
14	TRBV11-3	NA	TRBJ2-5	many	CASSHRDGQETQYF	TGTGCCAGCAGCCACCGGGACGGACAAGAGACCCAGTACTTC
14	TRBV10-3	TRBD1	TRBJ2-2	NA	CAISESQGAGELFF	TGTGCCATCAGTGAGTCCCAGGGGGCCGGGGAGCTGTTTTTT
16	TRBV4-3	NA	TRBJ2-7	many	CASSADPQPSSYEQYF	TGCGCCAGCAGCGCGGATCCCCAACCGAGCTCCTACGAGCAGTACTTC
15	TRBV10-3	NA	TRBJ1-4	NA	CAISESTGTNEKLFF	TGTGCCATCAGTGAGTCGACCGGGACTAATGAAAAACTGTTTTTT
14	TRBV2	NA	TRBJ2-7	many	CASSDGGLSYEQYF	TGTGCCAGCAGTGACGGCGGACTCTCCTACGAGCAGTACTTC
15	TRBV18	NA	TRBJ1-4	NA	CASSRTSATNEKLFF	TGTGCCAGCTCACGAACGAGTGCAACTAATGAAAAACTGTTTTTT
14	TRBV24-1	NA	TRBJ1-5	many	CATSDHDSYQPQHF	TGTGCCACCAGTGACCACGACAGTTATCAGCCCCAGCATTTT
10	TRBV29-1	NA	TRBJ2-3	once	CAGLTDTQYF	TGCGCCGGGTTGACAGATACGCAGTATTTT
13	TRBV27	NA	TRBJ2-5	few	CASRPRGGETQYF	TGTGCCAGCAGACCCAGGGGCGGGGAGACCCAGTACTTC
14	TRBV7-2	NA	TRBJ2-1	NA	CASSLQASRNEQFF	TGTGCCAGCAGCTTACAGGCTAGCAGGAATGAGCAGTTCTTC
14	TRBV29-1	TRBD1	TRBJ1-1	NA	CSVAKGGSNTEAFF	TGCAGCGTTGCCAAAGGGGGCTCGAACACTGAAGCTTTCTTT
16	TRBV24-1	NA	TRBJ2-5	many	CATSDPGQGGKETQYF	TGTGCCACCAGTGACCCAGGACAGGGAGGGAAAGAGACCCAGTACTTC
14	TRBV7-9	NA	TRBJ1-1	NA	CASSLGLSGTEAFF	TGTGCCAGCAGCTTAGGTCTTAGCGGGACTGAAGCTTTCTTT
13	TRBV29-1	NA	TRBJ2-7	few	CSARPGRNYEQYF	TGCAGCGCCCGCCCGGGAAGAAACTACGAGCAGTACTTC
14	TRBV10-3	NA	TRBJ1-2	many	CAISESGGHYGYTF	TGTGCCATCAGTGAGTCCGGGGGACACTATGGCTACACCTTC
17	TRBV5-6	NA	TRBJ1-1	few	CASSFNNGFGVNTEAFF	TGTGCCAGCAGCTTTAATAACGGGTTTGGGGTGAACACTGAAGCTTTCTTT
12	TRBV7-6	TRBD1	TRBJ2-7	NA	CASKDRGYEQYF	TGTGCCAGCAAAGACAGGGGCTACGAGCAGTACTTC
15	TRBV7-8	NA	TRBJ1-5	NA	CAWSGGEGGNQPQHF	TGTGCCTGGAGTGGGGGGGAGGGGGGCAATCAGCCCCAGCATTTT
14	TRBV7-2	NA	TRBJ1-6	NA	CASSSWTSGTPLHF	TGTGCCAGCAGCTCGTGGACTAGCGGGACACCCCTCCACTTT
14	TRBV25-1	TRBD2	TRBJ2-2	NA	CASRTSGRTGELFF	TGTGCCAGCAGGACTAGCGGGAGGACCGGGGAGCTGTTTTTT
15	TRBV12-3/TRBV12-4	NA	TRBJ2-7	NA	CASSLGFSRHYEQYF	TGTGCCAGCAGTTTAGGCTTCTCTCGTCACTACGAGCAGTACTTC
11	TRBV5-1	NA	TRBJ2-5	NA	CASGLGPTQYF	TGCGCCAGCGGCTTGGGACCGACCCAGTACTTC
11	TRBV11-2	NA	TRBJ2-5	many	CASSLDHPLSF	TGTGCCAGCAGCTTAGACCACCCCCTTTCCTTC